What follows describes a single T cell receptor (beta chain). V was pared by 5 bases and J by 9 bases, with 14 bases between. Germline V gene data show CDR1 as SGHAT and CDR2 as FQNNGV. This CDR3 spans 14 amino acids. This specimen belongs to a study of control samples from healthy donors and cancer patients. Data came from immunoSEQ multiplex PCR; TCRdb stores just in-frame clones and leaves some out. The sample lists some 250,000 clones; almost 85% were seen once. The sequencing sample was made of PBMCs. The receptor was derived from a woman aged 55-70 years with lung cancer. V is TRBV11-2 and J is TRBJ1-6; D ambiguous. The CDR3 is CASSPRDFFSPLHF. Written as DNA, the CDR3 is TGTGCCAGCAGCCCCCGAGACTTTTTTTCACCCCTCCACTTT. The variable domain in full, with the rest retrieved from reference TRBV11-2 and TRBJ1-6, is EAGVAQSPRYKIIEKRQSVAFWCNPISGHATLYWYQQILGQGPKLLIQFQNNGVVDDSQLPKDRFSAERLKGVDSTLKIQPAKLEDSAVYLCASSPRDFFSPLHFGNGTRLTVT.